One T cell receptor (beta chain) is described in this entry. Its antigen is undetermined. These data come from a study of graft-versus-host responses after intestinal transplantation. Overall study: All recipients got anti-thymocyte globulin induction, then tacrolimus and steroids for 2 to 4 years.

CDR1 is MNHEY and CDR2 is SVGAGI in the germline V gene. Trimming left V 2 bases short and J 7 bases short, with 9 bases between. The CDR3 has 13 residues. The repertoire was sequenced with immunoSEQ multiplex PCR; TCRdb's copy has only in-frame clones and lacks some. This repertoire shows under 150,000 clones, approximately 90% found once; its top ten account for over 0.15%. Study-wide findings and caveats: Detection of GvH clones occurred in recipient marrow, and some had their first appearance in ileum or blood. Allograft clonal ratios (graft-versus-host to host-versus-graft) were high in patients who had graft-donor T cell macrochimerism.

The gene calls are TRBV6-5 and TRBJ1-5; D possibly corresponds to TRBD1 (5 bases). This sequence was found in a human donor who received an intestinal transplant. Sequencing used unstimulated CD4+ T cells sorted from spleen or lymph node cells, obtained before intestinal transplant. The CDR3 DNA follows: TGTGCCAGCAGTTACCGGGGGGGACAGCCCCAGCATTTT. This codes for CASSYRGGQPQHF.